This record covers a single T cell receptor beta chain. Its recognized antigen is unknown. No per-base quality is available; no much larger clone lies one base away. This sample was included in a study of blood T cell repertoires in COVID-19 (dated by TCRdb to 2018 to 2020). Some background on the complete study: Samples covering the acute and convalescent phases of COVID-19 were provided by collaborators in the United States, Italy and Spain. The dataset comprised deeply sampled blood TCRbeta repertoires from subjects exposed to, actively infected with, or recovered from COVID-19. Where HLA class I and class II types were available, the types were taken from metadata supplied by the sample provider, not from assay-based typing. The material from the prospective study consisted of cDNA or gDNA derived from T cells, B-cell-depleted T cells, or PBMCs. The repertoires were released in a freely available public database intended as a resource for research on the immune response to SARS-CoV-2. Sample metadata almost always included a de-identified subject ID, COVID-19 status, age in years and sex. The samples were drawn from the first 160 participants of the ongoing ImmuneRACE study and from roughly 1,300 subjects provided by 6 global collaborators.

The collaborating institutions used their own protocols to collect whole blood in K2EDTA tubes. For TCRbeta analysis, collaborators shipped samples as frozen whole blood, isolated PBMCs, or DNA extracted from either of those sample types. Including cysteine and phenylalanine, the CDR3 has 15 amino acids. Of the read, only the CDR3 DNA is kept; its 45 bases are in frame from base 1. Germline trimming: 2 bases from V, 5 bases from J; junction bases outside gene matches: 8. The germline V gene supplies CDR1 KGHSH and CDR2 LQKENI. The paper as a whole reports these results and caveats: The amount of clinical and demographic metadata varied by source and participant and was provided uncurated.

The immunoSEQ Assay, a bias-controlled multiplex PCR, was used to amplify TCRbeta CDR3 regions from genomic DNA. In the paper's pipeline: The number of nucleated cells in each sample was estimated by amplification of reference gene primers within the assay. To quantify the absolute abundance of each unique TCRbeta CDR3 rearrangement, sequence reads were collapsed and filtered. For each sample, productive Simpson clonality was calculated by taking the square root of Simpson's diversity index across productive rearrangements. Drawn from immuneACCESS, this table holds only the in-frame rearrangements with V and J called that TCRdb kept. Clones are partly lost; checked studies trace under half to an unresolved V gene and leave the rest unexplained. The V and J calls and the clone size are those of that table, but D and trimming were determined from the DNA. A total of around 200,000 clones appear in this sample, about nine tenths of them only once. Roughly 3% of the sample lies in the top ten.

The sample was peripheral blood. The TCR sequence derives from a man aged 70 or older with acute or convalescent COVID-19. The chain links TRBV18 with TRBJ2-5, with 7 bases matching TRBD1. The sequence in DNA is TGTGCCAGCTCACCAAGGGCGACAGGGTGGGAGACCCAGTACTTC. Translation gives CASSPRATGWETQYF. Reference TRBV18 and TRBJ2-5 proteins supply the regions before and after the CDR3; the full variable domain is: NAGVMQNPRHLVRRRGQEARLRCSPMKGHSHVYWYRQLPEEGLKFMVYLQKENIIDESGMPKERFSAEFPKEGPSILRIQQVVRGDSAAYFCASSPRATGWETQYFGPGTRLLVL.